This T cell receptor beta chain was recovered during a study of T cell responses to AZD1222 COVID-19 vaccine. Sequenced by immunoSEQ multiplex PCR; TCRdb stores in-frame clones only, minus some. Among around 150,000 clones listed, roughly 90% were seen once. The V end was cut by 3 bases, the J end by 6 bases, with 15 bases between. The germline V gene has CDR1 LGHNA and CDR2 YSLEER. CDR3 length: 15 amino acids. This TCR was recovered from an adult in good health. This rearrangement joins TRBV4-3 to TRBJ1-5, with TRBD1 as a possible D gene (6 bases). The material was peripheral blood, obtained on day 0 of AZD1222 vaccination. DNA for the CDR3: TGCGCCAGCAGCCATGATACAGGGAAGGCTCAGCCCCAGCATTTT. Translated: CASSHDTGKAQPQHF.